A single sample gave rise to the 2 T cell receptor beta chains below, sequenced in a study of tumor and adjacent non-tumor tissue in lung cancer. A modified ARM-PCR protocol with three rounds of nested PCR amplified TCRbeta. TCRdb independently ran MiXCR on the multiplex PCR reads; one entry per CDR3 protein. The table records under 100,000 distinct CDR3 sequences, nearly 70% of them present only once. The template was RNA from unsorted bulk tissue. Input material: lung tumor tissue. Receptor source: a woman between 65 and 79 years old with non-small cell lung cancer.

In regard to this clonotype: The junction departs from germline at one end; a sequencing error may be responsible. The chain couples TRBV5-1 to TRBJ2-5, with 7 bases matching TRBD2. This CDR3 comprises 15 residues. CDR1 is SGHRS, CDR2 YFSETQ, per germline. CDR3 sequence: CASSNGLVNQEAQYF. The CDR3 nucleotides are TGCGCCAGCAGCAACGGACTAGTGAACCAAGAGGCCCAGTACTTC. Looking up the rest from reference TRBV5-1 and TRBJ2-5 gives the full variable domain: KAGVTQTPRYLIKTRGQQVTLSCSPISGHRSVSWYQQTPGQGLQFLFEYFSETQRNKGNFPGRFSGRQFSNSRSEMNVSTLELGDSALYLCASSNGLVNQEAQYFGPGTRLLVL.

As for this clonotype: A much bigger clone sits one base away, suggesting this may be a read error. J is TRBJ1-5 and V is TRBV7-8; the D gene is possibly TRBD1 (6 bases). The CDR3 has 16 residues. Per the germline V gene, CDR1 is SGHVS and CDR2 is FQNEAQ. The CDR3 reads CANSSSGGGGNQPQHF. The DNA for the CDR3 is TGTGCCAACAGCTCGTCGGGGGGGGGCGGCAATCAGCCCCAGCATTTT.